Shown below are 31 T cell receptor beta chains from a single sample sequenced in a study of T cell repertoires in cytomegalovirus infection. TCRdb analysed the reads with MiXCR anew, one entry per CDR3 protein. Seen here are fewer than 850,000 distinct CDR3 sequences, about 27% observed once, and the top ten hold about an eighth. Their target antigens are unknown. Sequencing was performed on cultured CD8+ T cells from PBMCs, taken from culture after CMV antigen stimulation. These receptors originate from a human donor in good health (CMV status not recorded). Some clones in this sample may be carry-over from other donors' samples.

This rearrangement joins TRBV27 to TRBJ2-5; D might be TRBD2 (5 bases). V was trimmed by 5 bases and J by 4 bases, leaving 11 bases between them. Per germline, CDR1 MNHEY and CDR2 SMNVEV (reference sequence). The CDR3 length is 13 residues. The CDR3 sequence: CASSPVGGETQYF. DNA of the CDR3: TGTGCCAGCAGTCCCGTTGGAGGAGAGACCCAGTACTTC.

This clonotype came up many times. The gene calls are TRBV7-9 and TRBJ1-2; 7 nucleotides line up with TRBD1. The CDR3 loop spans 15 amino acids. Losses at the gene ends were 3 bases for V and 3 bases for J; bases not matched to a gene: 7. CDR1 and CDR2 (germline): SEHNR, FQNEAQ (reference sequence). The DNA for the CDR3 is TGTGCCAGCAGCTTTGACAGGGTGGGCTACTATGGCTACACCTTC. It specifies CASSFDRVGYYGYTF.

This clonotype was seen a few times. The chain carries TRBV15 and TRBJ2-7; TRBD1 or TRBD2 may be the D gene (5 bases each). V lost 6 bases and J lost 1, with 10 bases in between. The CDR3 is 13 amino acids. Looked up from germline, CDR1 is LNHNV and CDR2 is YYDKDF (reference sequence). This CDR3 is CATSAGRSYEQYF. The CDR3 nucleotides are TGTGCCACCAGTGCAGGGAGATCCTACGAGCAGTACTTC.

This chain links TRBV27 with TRBJ1-2; 7 bases map to TRBD1. V lost 5 bases, J lost 0 bases, and 6 bases stayed unmatched. Looked up from germline, CDR1 is MNHEY and CDR2 is SMNVEV (reference sequence). CDR3 size: 15 residues. In nucleotides, the CDR3 is TGTGCCAGCAGTCTGACAGGGTACTCTAACTATGGCTACACCTTC. Translating it yields CASSLTGYSNYGYTF.

The gene calls are TRBV28 and TRBJ1-5; D call uncertain. The CDR3 is made up of 15 amino acids. Germline V lookup: CDR1 MDHEN, CDR2 SYDVKM. The V end was cut by 2 bases, the J end by 1 base, with 9 bases between. The CDR3 protein is CASSLPRLSNQPQHF. The CDR3 DNA sequence: TGTGCCAGCAGTTTACCCCGACTGAGCAATCAGCCCCAGCATTTT.

The chain couples TRBV27 to TRBJ2-7; 8 nucleotides agree with TRBD2. This CDR3 has 16 amino acids. CDR1 is MNHEY, CDR2 SMNVEV, per germline (reference sequence). The V and J ends lost 2 bases and 5 bases, in that order; junction bases with no gene match: 11. CDR3 protein: CASSLATGGHGDEQYF. The CDR3 region has the DNA TGTGCCAGCAGTTTAGCGACGGGGGGGCATGGCGACGAGCAGTACTTC.

CDR3 in DNA: TGTGCCACCAGTGAAGGGTTGGACAATGAGCAGTTCTTC. It codes for CATSEGLDNEQFF. The chain couples TRBV24-1 to TRBJ2-1; D gene unclear. The germline V gene encodes CDR1 KGHDR and CDR2 SFDVKD. Trimming took 4 bases from V and 5 from J, leaving 8 bases between them. The CDR3 contains 13 residues.

This clonotype was detected ten times or more. The J gene is TRBJ2-7, the V gene TRBV7-9; 8 bases match TRBD1. CDR1 SEHNR and CDR2 FQNEAQ come from the germline V gene (reference sequence). V trimming: 6 bases; J trimming: 3 bases; junction bases outside the gene matches: 7. The CDR3 covers 14 residues. The CDR3 coding sequence is TGTGCCAGCAGTGACAGGGGAGGAGGCTACGAGCAGTACTTC. Its protein product is CASSDRGGGYEQYF.

The V gene is TRBV19, the J gene TRBJ2-4; D is ambiguous. V was clipped by 5 bases and J by 4 bases, with 12 bases between them. The CDR3 runs to 14 residues. Germline V lookup: CDR1 LNHDA, CDR2 SQIVND (reference sequence). As DNA, the CDR3 is TGTGCCAGTAGTTCCTACAGCTCTAAAAACATTCAGTACTTC. Protein: CASSSYSSKNIQYF. Looking up the rest from reference TRBV19 and TRBJ2-4 gives the full variable domain: DGGITQSPKYLFRKEGQNVTLSCEQNLNHDAMYWYRQDPGQGLRLIYYSQIVNDFQKGDIAEGYSVSREKKESFPLTVTSAQKNPTAFYLCASSSYSSKNIQYFGAGTRLSVL.

The chain employs TRBV6-2 or TRBV6-3 and TRBJ1-1; possibly TRBD1 for D (5 bases). Germline CDR1 MNHEY, CDR2 SVGEGT. The V gene lost 6 bases and the J gene lost 4 bases, with 15 bases spanning the gap. The CDR3 length is 14 residues. CDR3 sequence (DNA): TGTGCCAGCAGAAAAAGGGGCCCAAGCACTGAAGCTTTCTTT. This codes for CASRKRGPSTEAFF.

This clonotype showed up just a few times. The gene calls are TRBV6-2 or TRBV6-3 and TRBJ2-1; 9 bases are a match to TRBD1. The CDR3 loop spans 17 amino acids. V dropped 5 bases and J dropped 2; count of bases not matched to a gene: 10. Germline CDR1 is MNHEY and CDR2 is SVGEGT. CDR3 coding DNA: TGTGCCAGCAGTACCAAATCCGGGACAGGGCCCTACAATGAGCAGTTCTTC. Translating it yields CASSTKSGTGPYNEQFF.

This clonotype was recorded many times. The genes are TRBV7-6 and TRBJ1-5; 7 bases map to TRBD1. The CDR3 totals 17 residues. Germline-derived CDR1 and CDR2 are SGHVS and FNYEAQ. The trim removed 0 bases at V and 7 bases at J, leaving 12 bases unmatched. The CDR3 sequence is CASSLAPIGTDGQPQHF. The DNA for the CDR3 is TGTGCCAGCAGCTTAGCGCCGATAGGGACAGATGGCCAGCCCCAGCATTTT.

This clonotype was found many times. The gene calls are TRBV7-6 and TRBJ1-1, with D perhaps matching TRBD1 (6 bases). In germline, CDR1 is SGHVS, CDR2 FNYEAQ. The length of the CDR3 is 14 residues. Trimming shortened V by 3 bases and J by 5 bases, and 13 bases separated the two germline ends. CDR3 amino acids: CASSLSDRGTEAFF. In nucleotides, the CDR3 is TGTGCCAGCAGCTTGTCGGACAGAGGGACTGAAGCTTTCTTT.

The V call is TRBV7-9, the J call TRBJ1-2; 7 bases are a match to TRBD1. The CDR3 loop spans 13 amino acids. Trimming cost V 6 bases and J 8 bases; bases outside gene matches: 9. Germline V lookup: CDR1 SEHNR, CDR2 FQNEAQ (reference sequence). Here the CDR3 DNA reads TGTGCCAGCAGGGTAAACAGGGGCGACGGCTACACCTTC. Its protein product is CASRVNRGDGYTF. Full variable domain (missing parts from reference TRBV7-9 and TRBJ1-2): DTGVSQNPRHKITKRGQNVTFRCDPISEHNRLYWYRQTLGQGPEFLTYFQNEAQLEKSRLLSDRFSAERPKGSFSTLEIQRTEQGDSAMYLCASRVNRGDGYTFGSGTRLTVV.

V is TRBV19 and J is TRBJ2-1; 7 bases agree with TRBD1. The CDR3 consists of 13 residues. After removal of 5 bases from V and 5 bases from J, the junction contained 3 bases not matched to a gene. Looked up from germline, CDR1 is LNHDA and CDR2 is SQIVND (reference sequence). CDR3 sequence: CASSQTGNNEQFF. The DNA of the CDR3 is TGTGCCAGTAGTCAGACAGGGAACAATGAGCAGTTCTTC.

This clonotype was observed a few times. V is TRBV12-3 or TRBV12-4 and J is TRBJ2-1, with TRBD2 matching 9 bases. The trim removed 4 bases at V and 6 bases at J, leaving 7 bases unmatched. This CDR3 is 15 amino acids long. In DNA, the CDR3 is TGTGCCAGCAGTTCGGGTTCGCGGGGGGGCAATGAGCAGTTCTTC. It specifies CASSSGSRGGNEQFF.

CDR3 coding DNA: TGTGCCACCAGTGGAAGCCAAGAGACCCAGTACTTC. This encodes CATSGSQETQYF. The chain has TRBV24-1 and TRBJ2-5; D is uncertain. The CDR3 is made up of 12 amino acids. Trimming removed 5 bases at V and 1 base at J, with 4 bases between. Germline CDR1 reads KGHDR; CDR2 reads SFDVKD.

The V and J genes are TRBV10-1 and TRBJ2-3; 8 bases map to TRBD2. The trim removed 3 bases at V and 2 bases at J, leaving 1 base unmatched. From germline, CDR1 is WNHNN and CDR2 SYGVQD (reference sequence). The CDR3 is 14 residues long. CDR3 residues: CASSEAGDTDTQYF. CDR3 sequence (DNA): TGCGCCAGCAGTGAAGCGGGGGACACAGATACGCAGTATTTT.

This clonotype was recorded at least ten times. The rearrangement uses TRBV7-8 and TRBJ1-3; D not resolved. Trimming cost V 1 base and J 3 bases, with 7 bases left between them. CDR3 length equals 14 residues. Germline CDR1 reads SGHVS; CDR2 reads FQNEAQ. The CDR3 DNA reads as TGTGCCAGCAGCTTAGTTGGAGTTGGAAACACCATATATTTT. Translating gives CASSLVGVGNTIYF. Using reference TRBV7-8 and TRBJ1-3 for the parts outside the CDR3, the full variable domain is GAGVSQSPRYKVAKRGQDVALRCDPISGHVSLFWYQQALGQGPEFLTYFQNEAQLDKSGLPSDRFFAERPEGSVSTLKIQRTQQEDSAVYLCASSLVGVGNTIYFGEGSWLTVV.

In its sample, this clonotype was seen many times. This chain links TRBV6-1 with TRBJ2-1; D is ambiguous. Trimming took 1 base from V and 5 from J, leaving 6 bases between them. Germline V gene data show CDR1 as MNHNS and CDR2 as SASEGT. This CDR3 has 13 residues. CDR3 bases: TGTGCCAGCAGTGAAGGAAGAAACAATGAGCAGTTCTTC. This translates into CASSEGRNNEQFF.

The chain uses TRBV12-5 and TRBJ2-7; D may be TRBD2 (5 bases). CDR3 length equals 13 residues. Per germline, CDR1 LGHNT and CDR2 FRNRAP. The germline V and J ends were trimmed by 0 bases and 3 bases, with 6 bases remaining between them. CDR3 sequence (DNA): TGTGCTAGTGGTTTGGTAGAGGGCTACGAGCAGTACTTC. This gives the protein CASGLVEGYEQYF.

This rearrangement joins TRBV9 to TRBJ2-7; a weak D match, TRBD2 (6 bases). This CDR3 spans 15 amino acids. The V gene's germline CDR1 is SGDLS and CDR2 YYNGEE. The germline V and J ends were trimmed by 3 bases and 2 bases, with 15 bases remaining between them. The CDR3 coding sequence is TGTGCCAGCAGCGCCCCGGGCAGGAGGGCCTACGAGCAGTACTTC. Encoded protein: CASSAPGRRAYEQYF.

There are a few counts of this clonotype. This chain uses TRBV12-3 or TRBV12-4 with TRBJ2-1; 11 nucleotides match TRBD2. V lost 4 bases and J lost 12; bases outside the gene matches: 11. The CDR3 extends over 15 amino acids. The CDR3 loop is CASSSTSGVWEMQFF. For the CDR3, the DNA is TGTGCCAGCAGTTCGACTAGCGGGGTTTGGGAAATGCAGTTCTTC.

The rearrangement joins TRBV4-2 to TRBJ1-2; D remains unclear. Per germline, CDR1 LGHNA and CDR2 YNFKEQ. This CDR3 spans 19 amino acids. Trimming cost V 4 bases and J 5 bases, with 29 bases left between them. CDR3 residues: CASSRVLDVTQDDLYGYTF. Written as DNA, the CDR3 is TGTGCCAGCAGCCGCGTCCTCGATGTCACCCAGGACGACCTTTATGGCTACACCTTC.

Only a few counts were recorded for this clonotype. The chain has TRBV4-2 and TRBJ1-3; 7 positions agree with TRBD1. The CDR3 spans 16 residues. The germline gives CDR1 LGHNA, CDR2 YNFKEQ. With 1 base clipped from V and 1 base from J, the junction kept 4 bases outside the gene matches. CDR3 bases: TGTGCCAGCAGCCAAGCCTTGACAGGGTCTGGAAACACCATATATTTT. Translating it yields CASSQALTGSGNTIYF.

J is TRBJ2-3 and V is TRBV24-1; 11 bases line up with TRBD2. V lost 9 bases, J lost 2 bases, and 9 bases stayed unmatched. The CDR3 is 16 residues long. The germline V gene encodes CDR1 KGHDR and CDR2 SFDVKD. DNA for the CDR3: TGTGCCACCTCCTCTCTAGCGGGGGGACCCACAGATACGCAGTATTTT. Translating it yields CATSSLAGGPTDTQYF.

This clonotype was seen only a few times. The CDR3 nucleotides are TGTGCCAGCAGTTTATTGGTACGGGTAAGGGAAAACTATGGCTACACCTTC. It translates to CASSLLVRVRENYGYTF. The V call is TRBV28, the J call TRBJ1-2, with D hard to call. The V end lost 1 base, the J end lost 2 bases, and 17 bases lay between the germline ends. The CDR3 is 17 amino acids. Germline V gene data show CDR1 as MDHEN and CDR2 as SYDVKM.

The chain couples TRBV7-9 to TRBJ1-3; possibly TRBD1 for D (6 bases). The CDR3 runs to 16 residues. Germline V lookup: CDR1 SEHNR, CDR2 FQNEAQ (reference sequence). Trimming stripped 2 bases from V and 4 bases from J, with 15 bases between. The DNA of the CDR3 is TGTGCCAGCAGCTTATTACGGGGGGCCGGAGGAAACACCATATATTTT. Protein product: CASSLLRGAGGNTIYF. The variable domain in full, with the rest retrieved from reference TRBV7-9 and TRBJ1-3, is DTGVSQNPRHKITKRGQNVTFRCDPISEHNRLYWYRQTLGQGPEFLTYFQNEAQLEKSRLLSDRFSAERPKGSFSTLEIQRTEQGDSAMYLCASSLLRGAGGNTIYFGEGSWLTVV.

This clonotype has a count of ten or more. This chain connects TRBV7-6 to TRBJ2-3; 7 nucleotides align to TRBD1. This CDR3 contains 15 residues. V shed 5 bases, J shed 4 bases, and the junction held 9 bases outside the gene matches. Germline loops: CDR1 SGHVS, CDR2 FNYEAQ. The CDR3 DNA reads as TGTGCCAGCAGCCCTAGAGACAGGGCGGCAGATACGCAGTATTTT. Its protein product is CASSPRDRAADTQYF.

V and J are TRBV7-6 and TRBJ2-4, with unresolved D. Germline V gene lookup returns CDR1 SGHVS and CDR2 FNYEAQ. V gave up 1 base and J gave up 1 base, with 20 bases separating them. The CDR3 is made up of 19 amino acids. The CDR3 sequence is CASSLENRIGPRAKNIQYF. For the CDR3, the DNA is TGTGCCAGCAGCTTAGAAAATAGGATTGGACCGAGGGCCAAAAACATTCAGTACTTC.

The sample holds many counts of this clonotype. The chain couples TRBV7-2 to TRBJ2-1, with 15 bases matching TRBD2. CDR3 length: 21 amino acids. V was pared by 1 base and J by 2 bases, with 12 bases of the junction left unmatched. Germline V CDR1 and CDR2: SGHTA, FQGNSA. In DNA, the CDR3 is TGTGCCAGCAGCTTAGACCCCTGGACTAGCGGGGGGGCTCATCCCTACAATGAGCAGTTCTTC. This encodes CASSLDPWTSGGAHPYNEQFF.